These T cell receptor beta chains were read from a single sample in a study of Ad26.COV2.S vaccination and SARS-CoV-2 variants. Generated by immunoSEQ multiplex PCR, the TCRdb table keeps only in-frame clones and is missing some. The sample includes fewer than 400,000 clones, 85% to 90% seen only once; the top ten take around 5.5%. This material consisted of peripheral blood, taken in a trial of Ad26.COV2.S vaccine versus placebo. The receptors derive from a person aged 18 to 59 who received the Ad26.COV2.S COVID-19 vaccine or a placebo. Each CDR3 is given with its conserved first and last residue. A D gene is named only where the DNA matches it firmly. Clone size is shown for a subset of rows, as once, few, many or a class of expanded clone.

TRBJ2-7	TRBD1	NA	TRBV4-3	CASSGYGQGASYEQYF	TGCGCCAGCAGCGGCTACGGACAGGGAGCATCCTACGAGCAGTACTTC
TRBJ2-1	TRBD2	NA	TRBV6-5	CASSYLLADRDNEQFF	TGTGCCAGCAGTTATTTACTAGCGGATCGGGACAATGAGCAGTTCTTC
TRBJ2-5	NA	NA	TRBV12-3/TRBV12-4	CASSFRHQETQYF	TGTGCCAGCAGTTTTAGACACCAAGAGACCCAGTACTTC
TRBJ1-5	NA	NA	TRBV2	CASHGQAEGPQHF	TGTGCCAGCCACGGGCAGGCCGAGGGGCCCCAGCATTTT
TRBJ1-2	NA	once	TRBV12-3/TRBV12-4	CASSLLNYGYTF	TGTGCCAGCAGTTTATTGAACTATGGCTACACCTTC
TRBJ1-1	NA	few	TRBV18	CASSPGNTEAFF	TGTGCCAGCTCACCAGGGAACACTGAAGCTTTCTTT
TRBJ1-5	TRBD1	NA	TRBV30	CAWKTGQVNQPQHF	TGTGCCTGGAAAACGGGACAGGTCAATCAGCCCCAGCATTTT
TRBJ2-5	NA	NA	TRBV7-2	CASSPWAYRGETQYF	TGTGCCAGCAGCCCCTGGGCTTATCGGGGGGAGACCCAGTACTTC
TRBJ2-6	NA	NA	TRBV19	CASSIRGGSGANVLTF	TGTGCCAGTAGTATAAGAGGAGGGTCTGGGGCCAACGTCCTGACTTTC
TRBJ1-1	NA	NA	TRBV3-1/TRBV3-2	CASSPDGVAGNTEAFF	TGTGCCAGCAGCCCTGATGGGGTTGCGGGAAACACTGAAGCTTTCTTT
TRBJ1-1	NA	NA	TRBV6-5	CATFRGSTEAFF	TGTGCCACCTTCAGGGGAAGCACTGAAGCTTTCTTT
TRBJ2-5	NA	NA	TRBV18	CASSPPGSVPQETQYF	TGTGCCAGCTCACCCCCCGGGTCAGTCCCGCAAGAGACCCAGTACTTC
TRBJ1-1	TRBD1	NA	TRBV7-9	CASSLPGQGSSWEAFF	TGTGCCAGCAGCTTACCGGGACAGGGAAGTTCATGGGAAGCTTTCTTT
TRBJ1-2	NA	NA	TRBV25-1	CASSFTVGNYGYTF	TGTGCCAGCAGTTTTACCGTTGGGAACTATGGCTACACCTTC
TRBJ1-2	NA	NA	TRBV9	CASSAGGQPNRLGYTF	TGTGCCAGCAGCGCCGGAGGACAGCCTAACCGGCTGGGCTACACCTTC
TRBJ2-4	NA	few	TRBV5-4	CASSRGRLNIQYF	TGTGCCAGCAGCCGAGGGAGACTAAACATTCAGTACTTC
TRBJ1-1	TRBD1	NA	TRBV2	CASTLTGVDTEAFF	TGTGCCAGCACATTGACAGGGGTGGACACTGAAGCTTTCTTT
TRBJ2-1	TRBD2	NA	TRBV2	CASSLAGGSYNEQFF	TGTGCCAGCAGTCTAGCGGGAGGCTCCTACAATGAGCAGTTCTTC
TRBJ2-3	NA	NA	TRBV6-1	CASSSSAVGTQYF	TGTGCCAGCAGTTCTAGCGCGGTGGGGACGCAGTATTTT
TRBJ1-1	NA	few	TRBV21-1	CASSNLRPNTEAFF	TGTGCCAGCAGCAACTTAAGACCGAACACTGAAGCTTTCTTT